The TCR beta chain described here comes from a study of T cell responses to AZD1222 COVID-19 vaccine. Study-level findings and limits: When two AZD1222 doses had been given, Spike-specific TCR breadth and depth rose. There were repertoire samples only from the period after the peak T cell response.

Between the trimmed V and J ends, which lost 2 bases and 3 bases, there was a span of 7 bases. This CDR3 region has 13 residues. Per germline, CDR1 MNHEY and CDR2 SVGAGI. The count of this clone is one. What it binds is not known. The data were produced by immunoSEQ multiplex PCR, yet TCRdb's version contains in-frame clones alone and is incomplete. The sample holds around 97,000 clones, roughly 91% seen once. The clonotype comes from an adult in good health. The sequences come from peripheral blood, collected on day 0 of AZD1222 vaccination. This chain uses TRBV6-5 with TRBJ1-1; D unresolved. This CDR3 reads CASSYQVDTEAFF. The CDR3 DNA reads as TGTGCCAGCAGTTACCAGGTTGACACTGAAGCTTTCTTT.